The 23 T cell receptor beta chains in this list originate from one sample, sequenced in a study of T cell responses to AZD1222 COVID-19 vaccine. Assay used: immunoSEQ multiplex PCR; TCRdb lists only in-frame clones, some missing. In the table there are some 100,000 clones, roughly nine tenths of which are singletons. This sample comprised peripheral blood, obtained on day 0 of AZD1222 vaccination. The receptors stem from an adult in good health.

The rearrangement joins TRBV11-3 to TRBJ2-5; 8 bases fit TRBD1. The CDR3 covers 13 residues. V shed 2 bases, J shed 4 bases, and the junction held 0 bases outside the gene matches. Germline V gene lookup returns CDR1 SGHNT and CDR2 YENEEA. CDR3 DNA: TGTGCCAGCAGCTTACAGGGGGCAGAGACCCAGTACTTC. It translates to CASSLQGAETQYF. Supplemented by reference TRBV11-3 and TRBJ2-5, the full variable domain reads EAGVVQSPRYKIIEKKQPVAFWCNPISGHNTLYWYLQNLGQGPELLIRYENEEAVDDSQLPKDRFSAERLKGVDSTLKIQPAELGDSAVYLCASSLQGAETQYFGPGTRLLVL.

The chain uses TRBV10-3 and TRBJ2-7; 7 positions match TRBD1. The J segment lost 2 bases and the V segment lost 4 bases, leaving 5 bases of the junction unmatched. The germline V gene encodes CDR1 ENHRY and CDR2 SYGVKD. The CDR3 length is 14 residues. The CDR3 DNA reads as TGTGCCATCAGTGGATGGGACAGCGCCTACGAGCAGTACTTC. As protein: CAISGWDSAYEQYF.

The chain carries TRBV6-5 and TRBJ2-1; D may be TRBD1 or TRBD2 (5 bases each). The V gene lost 6 bases and the J gene lost 8 bases, with 11 bases spanning the gap. The CDR3 extends over 12 amino acids. Germline V gene sequence: CDR1 MNHEY, CDR2 SVGAGI. CDR3 in amino acids: CASRRDRDEQFF. Here the CDR3 DNA reads TGTGCCAGCAGACGGGACCGCGATGAGCAGTTCTTC.

J is TRBJ1-3 and V is TRBV3-1 (or the pseudogene TRBV3-2); D is uncertain. The CDR3 is 14 residues long. Trimming pared 2 bases from V and 3 bases from J, leaving 8 bases between. The germline V gene encodes CDR1 LGHDT and CDR2 YNNKEL (reference sequence). CDR3 DNA sequence: TGTGCCAGCAGCCAATGGGGAAGTGGAAACACCATATATTTT. It codes for CASSQWGSGNTIYF.

The chain is built from TRBV5-4 and TRBJ1-6; D is uncertain. The V end lost 0 bases, the J end lost 4 bases, and 11 bases lay between the germline ends. Germline V gene data show CDR1 as SGHNT and CDR2 as YYREEE (reference sequence). CDR3 length: 16 amino acids. This CDR3 is CASSLAYGKYNSPLHF. The DNA for the CDR3 is TGTGCCAGCAGCTTGGCCTACGGCAAATATAATTCACCCCTCCACTTT.

The chain recombines TRBV5-8 with TRBJ2-3; no firm D call. V shed 0 bases and J shed 0 bases, with 5 bases lying between them. The CDR3 consists of 14 residues. Germline values: CDR1 SGHTS, CDR2 YDEGEE. CDR3 sequence: CASSLVPSTDTQYF. In nucleotides, the CDR3 is TGTGCCAGCAGCTTGGTCCCTAGCACAGATACGCAGTATTTT.

The chain employs TRBV19 and TRBJ1-2; the D gene is possibly TRBD1 (5 bases). The germline V gene has CDR1 LNHDA and CDR2 SQIVND (reference sequence). V was trimmed by 10 bases and J by 6 bases, leaving 15 bases between them. This CDR3 spans 12 amino acids. CDR3 loop: CATVGWGNGYTF. CDR3 coding DNA: TGTGCCACGGTAGGGTGGGGGAATGGCTACACCTTC.

The DNA of the CDR3 is TGTGCCAGCGGCCTGTTAGGGGTCGGCACCGGGGAGCTGTTTTTT. Translating gives CASGLLGVGTGELFF. V gene TRBV27 combines with J gene TRBJ2-2; D perhaps matches TRBD1 (5 bases). The length of the CDR3 is 15 residues. CDR1 MNHEY and CDR2 SMNVEV come from the germline V gene (reference sequence). V was clipped by 8 bases and J by 4 bases, with 17 bases between them.

The chain recombines TRBV3-1 (or the pseudogene TRBV3-2) with TRBJ2-3; TRBD1 is a possible D gene (6 bases). Germline V lookup: CDR1 LGHDT, CDR2 YNNKEL (reference sequence). The CDR3 runs to 16 residues. The V and J ends lost 4 bases and 2 bases respectively, with 16 bases between them. In DNA form, the CDR3 reads TGTGCCAGCAGCCGGGGTGTTGGGGGCGTCACAGATACGCAGTATTTT. It yields the protein CASSRGVGGVTDTQYF.

The chain uses TRBV20-1 and TRBJ2-7; D not certain. This CDR3 contains 11 residues. Germline CDR1 and CDR2: DFQATT and SNEGSKA (reference sequence). Deletions cut 2 bases from V and 3 bases from J, with 5 bases between. In DNA, the CDR3 is TGCAGTGCTAGACTAGACTACGAGCAGTACTTC. Its translation: CSARLDYEQYF.

The rearrangement uses TRBV7-9 and TRBJ2-7; D is ambiguous. From germline, CDR1 is SEHNR and CDR2 FQNEAQ (reference sequence). The V end lost 5 bases, the J end lost 5 bases, and 22 bases lay between the germline ends. This CDR3 contains 16 residues. In DNA, the CDR3 is TGTGCCAGCAGCCCCGCAGGAGTAGTAGGTGGGGACGAGCAGTACTTC. This translates into CASSPAGVVGGDEQYF.

The J gene is TRBJ2-5, the V gene TRBV11-3; no firm D call. From germline, CDR1 is SGHNT and CDR2 YENEEA. This CDR3 has 13 residues. The V end lost 1 base, the J end lost 2 bases, and 5 bases lay between the germline ends. The CDR3 is CASSLGRQETQYF. In DNA, the CDR3 is TGTGCCAGCAGCTTAGGGAGACAAGAGACCCAGTACTTC. The full variable domain, its missing parts supplied by reference TRBV11-3 and TRBJ2-5, is EAGVVQSPRYKIIEKKQPVAFWCNPISGHNTLYWYLQNLGQGPELLIRYENEEAVDDSQLPKDRFSAERLKGVDSTLKIQPAELGDSAVYLCASSLGRQETQYFGPGTRLLVL.

There are a few counts of this clone. The rearrangement joins TRBV7-9 to TRBJ1-4; D is ambiguous. With 2 bases removed from V and 5 bases from J, the gap between germline ends came to 9 bases. This CDR3 has 14 amino acids. Germline assignment: CDR1 SEHNR and CDR2 FQNEAQ (reference sequence). The CDR3 sequence is CASSLSAVNEKLFF. CDR3 nucleotide sequence: TGTGCCAGCAGCTTATCGGCAGTAAATGAAAAACTGTTTTTT.

In this sample, this clone turned up once. This chain links TRBV2 with TRBJ2-7; D gene unclear. The CDR3 sequence is 12 residues long. Trimming pared 5 bases from V and 3 bases from J, leaving 8 bases between. Germline lookup yields CDR1 SNHLY and CDR2 FYNNEI. The chain's CDR3 is CASSQQLYEQYF. The CDR3 nucleotides read TGTGCCAGCAGTCAACAGCTCTACGAGCAGTACTTC.

The rearrangement links TRBV19 to TRBJ1-5, with D possibly matching TRBD1 (5 bases). The CDR3 length is 17 residues. Trimming took 1 base from V and 0 from J, leaving 13 bases between them. The germline V gene has CDR1 LNHDA and CDR2 SQIVND (reference sequence). CDR3 sequence: CASSIGKGLNSNQPQHF. Written as DNA, the CDR3 is TGTGCCAGTAGTATAGGGAAGGGACTCAATAGCAATCAGCCCCAGCATTTT.

The chain is built from TRBV28 and TRBJ1-1; D gene unclear. Germline CDR1 and CDR2: MDHEN and SYDVKM. V lost 2 bases and J 0 bases, leaving 10 bases between the germline ends. The CDR3 runs to 15 residues. The CDR3 reads CASSLQEGMNTEAFF. The CDR3 bases are TGTGCCAGCAGTTTACAGGAGGGAATGAACACTGAAGCTTTCTTT.

V is TRBV12-3 or TRBV12-4 and J is TRBJ2-5; the D gene is possibly TRBD1 (5 bases). Trimming removed 6 bases at V and 4 bases at J, with 12 bases between. The CDR3 is made up of 13 amino acids. The CDR3 nucleotides read TGTGCCAGCAGACCAGGGTCGGGAGAGACCCAGTACTTC. It translates to CASRPGSGETQYF.

This clone was counted once. This chain joins TRBV28 and TRBJ2-1; D is perhaps TRBD2 (5 bases). The V end was cut by 4 bases, the J end by 9 bases, with 16 bases between. The CDR3 loop spans 14 amino acids. Germline CDR1 reads MDHEN; CDR2 reads SYDVKM. The CDR3 spells CASSYLATWGEQFF. CDR3 DNA: TGTGCCAGCAGTTATCTAGCAACTTGGGGTGAGCAGTTCTTC.

The rearrangement joins TRBV3-1 (or the pseudogene TRBV3-2) to TRBJ1-2, with 8 bases that match TRBD1. Germline CDR1 and CDR2: LGHDT and YNNKEL (reference sequence). CDR3 length equals 18 residues. J was trimmed by 2 bases and V by 0 bases; bases with no gene match: 11. This chain's CDR3 is CASSQDWSRGHRNYGYTF. The CDR3 DNA reads as TGTGCCAGCAGCCAAGATTGGAGCAGGGGGCACAGAAACTATGGCTACACCTTC.

The chain uses TRBV5-4 and TRBJ2-1; 11 bases align to TRBD2. This CDR3 is 18 amino acids long. Trimming took 0 bases from V and 8 from J; bases not matched to a gene: 13. The germline V gene has CDR1 SGHNT and CDR2 YYREEE (reference sequence). The CDR3 DNA follows: TGTGCCAGCAGCTTGGCACTGTTAGCGGGGGGGGCCGGAGATGAGCAGTTCTTC. Translation gives CASSLALLAGGAGDEQFF. Together with reference TRBV5-4 and TRBJ2-1, the CDR3 gives the full variable domain: ETGVTQSPTHLIKTRGQQVTLRCSSQSGHNTVSWYQQALGQGPQFIFQYYREEENGRGNFPPRFSGLQFPNYSSELNVNALELDDSALYLCASSLALLAGGAGDEQFFGPGTRLTVL.

The V and J genes are TRBV10-3 and TRBJ2-3, with a weak D call TRBD2 (6 bases). Trimming shortened V by 6 bases and J by 6 bases, and 28 bases separated the two germline ends. Germline lookup yields CDR1 ENHRY and CDR2 SYGVKD. The length of the CDR3 is 18 residues. The CDR3 coding sequence is TGTGCCATCAGGCCCCTCCGCGGGGCCTCCTCGTTCGGCGATACGCAGTATTTT. It codes for CAIRPLRGASSFGDTQYF.

The V gene is TRBV7-2, the J gene TRBJ2-7; D is unclear. CDR3 length: 14 amino acids. V lost 2 bases and J 2 bases, leaving 10 bases between the germline ends. Per the germline V gene, CDR1 is SGHTA and CDR2 is FQGNSA. Here the CDR3 DNA reads TGTGCCAGCAGCTTAAATCCAGGAACCTACGAGCAGTACTTC. It encodes CASSLNPGTYEQYF.

J is TRBJ1-2 and V is TRBV7-9; TRBD1 agrees at 7 bases. The CDR3 totals 14 residues. Germline V lookup: CDR1 SEHNR, CDR2 FQNEAQ (reference sequence). With 1 base clipped from V and 6 bases from J, the junction kept 5 bases outside the gene matches. The DNA of the CDR3 is TGTGCCAGCAGCTTAGATGGCAGGGGGGATGGCTACACCTTC. Translation gives CASSLDGRGDGYTF.